This T cell receptor beta chain is drawn from a study of post-analysis software for immune sequencing data. Unique molecular identifiers were built into the TCR beta cDNA libraries. TCRdb called the PCR reads again in MiXCR, with one record for every CDR3 protein. Of approximately 730,000 distinct CDR3 sequences listed, around 27% are singletons. The study's findings and limits: Patients with multiple sclerosis recorded significantly lower normalized Chao1 diversity than controls, the study found.

This clonotype was observed a handful of times. No antigen is known for it. The sample comprised blood. This receptor was taken from a girl aged 5 to 17 with multiple sclerosis.

The CDR3 coding sequence is TGCAGCGTTGAACAGGGTGTGACAGATACGCAGTATTTT. This sequence encodes CSVEQGVTDTQYF. This chain connects TRBV29-1 to TRBJ2-3, with a tentative D call TRBD1 (5 bases). Germline loops: CDR1 SQVTM, CDR2 ANQGSEA. Trimming left V 2 bases short and J 3 bases short, with 9 bases between. This CDR3 contains 13 residues.